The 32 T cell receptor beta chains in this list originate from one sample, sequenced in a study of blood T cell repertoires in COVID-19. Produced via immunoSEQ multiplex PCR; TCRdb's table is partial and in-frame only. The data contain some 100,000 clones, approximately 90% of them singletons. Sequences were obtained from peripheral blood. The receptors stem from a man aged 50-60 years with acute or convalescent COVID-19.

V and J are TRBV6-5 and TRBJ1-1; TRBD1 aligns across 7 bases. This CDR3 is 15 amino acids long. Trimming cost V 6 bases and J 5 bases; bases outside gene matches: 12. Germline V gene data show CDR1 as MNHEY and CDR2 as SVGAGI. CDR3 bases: TGTGCCAGCAGGCGAACAGGGGTAGGAGGAACTGAAGCTTTCTTT. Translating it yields CASRRTGVGGTEAFF.

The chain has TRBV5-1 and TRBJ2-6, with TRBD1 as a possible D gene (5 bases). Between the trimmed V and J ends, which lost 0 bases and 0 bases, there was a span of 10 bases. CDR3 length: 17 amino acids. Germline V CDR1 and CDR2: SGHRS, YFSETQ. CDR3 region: CASSLVQGFSGANVLTF. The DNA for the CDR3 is TGCGCCAGCAGCTTGGTTCAGGGCTTCTCTGGGGCCAACGTCCTGACTTTC. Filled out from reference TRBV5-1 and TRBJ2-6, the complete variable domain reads KAGVTQTPRYLIKTRGQQVTLSCSPISGHRSVSWYQQTPGQGLQFLFEYFSETQRNKGNFPGRFSGRQFSNSRSEMNVSTLELGDSALYLCASSLVQGFSGANVLTFGAGSRLTVL.

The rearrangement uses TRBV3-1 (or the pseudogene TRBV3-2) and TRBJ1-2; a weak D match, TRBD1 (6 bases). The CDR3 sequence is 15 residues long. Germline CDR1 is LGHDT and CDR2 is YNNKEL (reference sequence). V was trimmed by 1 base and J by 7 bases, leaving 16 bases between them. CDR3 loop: CASSQAQRHRAGYTF. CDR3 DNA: TGTGCCAGCAGCCAAGCCCAGCGGCACAGGGCTGGCTACACCTTC.

CDR3 sequence (DNA): TGTGCCAGCAGCGTCAGGGGATCTGGGGCCTTAGCCAAAAACATTCAGTACTTC. Residues: CASSVRGSGALAKNIQYF. V and J are TRBV7-2 and TRBJ2-4, with D perhaps matching TRBD1 (6 bases). Germline assignment: CDR1 SGHTA and CDR2 FQGNSA. CDR3 length equals 18 residues. The V end was cut by 5 bases, the J end by 0 bases, with 20 bases between.

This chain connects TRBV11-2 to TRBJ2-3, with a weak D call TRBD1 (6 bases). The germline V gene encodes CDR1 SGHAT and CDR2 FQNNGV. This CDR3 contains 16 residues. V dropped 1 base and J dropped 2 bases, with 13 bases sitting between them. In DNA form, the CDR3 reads TGTGCCAGCAGCTTAGTACAGGGACGTTTCACAGATACGCAGTATTTT. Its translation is CASSLVQGRFTDTQYF.

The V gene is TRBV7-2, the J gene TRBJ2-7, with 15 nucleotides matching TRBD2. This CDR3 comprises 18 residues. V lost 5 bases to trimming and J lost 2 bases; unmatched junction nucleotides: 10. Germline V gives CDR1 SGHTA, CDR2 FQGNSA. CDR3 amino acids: CASSIGLAGGFPAYEQYF. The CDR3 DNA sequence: TGTGCCAGCAGCATCGGACTAGCGGGAGGGTTTCCGGCCTACGAGCAGTACTTC.

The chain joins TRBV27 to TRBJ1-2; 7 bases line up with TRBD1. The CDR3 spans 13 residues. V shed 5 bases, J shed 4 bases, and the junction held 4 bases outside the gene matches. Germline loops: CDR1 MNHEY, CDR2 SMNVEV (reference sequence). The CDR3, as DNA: TGTGCCAGCAGTGACAGGGTTGGCTATGGCTACACCTTC. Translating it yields CASSDRVGYGYTF.

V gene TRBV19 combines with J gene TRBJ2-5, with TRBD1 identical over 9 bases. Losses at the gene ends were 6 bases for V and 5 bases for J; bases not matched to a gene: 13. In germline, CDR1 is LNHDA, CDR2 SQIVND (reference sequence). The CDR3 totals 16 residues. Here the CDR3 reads CASRPQTGGIVETQYF. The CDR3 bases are TGTGCCAGTAGGCCACAGACAGGGGGAATCGTGGAGACCCAGTACTTC.

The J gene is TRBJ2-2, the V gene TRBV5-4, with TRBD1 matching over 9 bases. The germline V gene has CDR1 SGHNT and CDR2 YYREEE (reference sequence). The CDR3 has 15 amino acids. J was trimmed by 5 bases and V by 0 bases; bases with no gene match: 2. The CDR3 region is CASSLGDRGTGELFF. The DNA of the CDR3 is TGTGCCAGCAGCTTGGGAGACAGGGGGACCGGGGAGCTGTTTTTT.

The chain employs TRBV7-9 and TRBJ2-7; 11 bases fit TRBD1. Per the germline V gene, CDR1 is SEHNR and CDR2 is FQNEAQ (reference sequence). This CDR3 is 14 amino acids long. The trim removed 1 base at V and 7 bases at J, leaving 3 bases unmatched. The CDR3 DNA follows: TGTGCCAGCAGCTTAGTGGGACAGGGGGGAGAGCAGTACTTC. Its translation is CASSLVGQGGEQYF. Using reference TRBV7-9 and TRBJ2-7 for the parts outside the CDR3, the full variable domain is DTGVSQNPRHKITKRGQNVTFRCDPISEHNRLYWYRQTLGQGPEFLTYFQNEAQLEKSRLLSDRFSAERPKGSFSTLEIQRTEQGDSAMYLCASSLVGQGGEQYFGPGTRLTVT.

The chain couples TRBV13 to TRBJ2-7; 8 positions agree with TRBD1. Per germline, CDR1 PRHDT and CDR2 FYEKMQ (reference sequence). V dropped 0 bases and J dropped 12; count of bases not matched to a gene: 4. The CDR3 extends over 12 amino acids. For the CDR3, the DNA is TGTGCCAGCAGCTTAGGACGACAGGGGTCGTACTTC. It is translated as CASSLGRQGSYF.

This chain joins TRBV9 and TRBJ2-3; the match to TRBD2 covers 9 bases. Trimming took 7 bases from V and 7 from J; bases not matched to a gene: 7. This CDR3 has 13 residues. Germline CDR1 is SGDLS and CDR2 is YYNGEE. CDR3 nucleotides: TGTGCCAGCCAAATAGCGGGAGCGCATACGCAGTATTTT. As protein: CASQIAGAHTQYF. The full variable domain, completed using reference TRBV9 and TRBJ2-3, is DSGVTQTPKHLITATGQRVTLRCSPRSGDLSVYWYQQSLDQGLQFLIQYYNGEERAKGNILERFSAQQFPDLHSELNLSSLELGDSALYFCASQIAGAHTQYFGPGTRLTVL.

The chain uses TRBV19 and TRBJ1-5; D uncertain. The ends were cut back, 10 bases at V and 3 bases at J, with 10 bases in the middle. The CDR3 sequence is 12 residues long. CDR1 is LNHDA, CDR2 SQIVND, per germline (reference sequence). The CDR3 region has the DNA TGTGCCAACGACACCTACAATCAGCCCCAGCATTTT. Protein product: CANDTYNQPQHF.

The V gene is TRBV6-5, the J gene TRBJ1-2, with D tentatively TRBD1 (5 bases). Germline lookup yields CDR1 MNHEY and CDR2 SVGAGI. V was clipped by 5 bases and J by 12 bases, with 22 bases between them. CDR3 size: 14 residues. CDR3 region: CASSTTAPGILHTF. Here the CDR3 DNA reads TGTGCCAGCAGTACGACGGCCCCAGGGATTCTGCACACCTTC.

Here the CDR3 DNA reads TGTGCCAGCTCACCAAAGGCGGGAGAGCGAGATACGCAGTATTTT. Translation: CASSPKAGERDTQYF. This chain uses TRBV18 with TRBJ2-3; 7 positions match TRBD2. The germline CDR1 and CDR2 sequences are KGHSH and LQKENI. Unmatched junction bases numbered 7, after V lost 2 bases and J lost 5 bases. This CDR3 comprises 15 residues.

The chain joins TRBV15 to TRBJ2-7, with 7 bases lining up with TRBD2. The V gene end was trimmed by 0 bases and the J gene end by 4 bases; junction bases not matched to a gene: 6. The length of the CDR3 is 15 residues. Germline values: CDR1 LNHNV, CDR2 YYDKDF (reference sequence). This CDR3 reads CATSRDPGLGYEQYF. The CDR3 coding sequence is TGTGCCACCAGCAGAGATCCAGGACTAGGTTACGAGCAGTACTTC.

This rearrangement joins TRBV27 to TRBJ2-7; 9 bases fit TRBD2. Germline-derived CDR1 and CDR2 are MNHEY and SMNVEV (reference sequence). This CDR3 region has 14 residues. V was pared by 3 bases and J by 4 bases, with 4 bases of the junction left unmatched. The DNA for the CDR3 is TGTGCCAGCAGTTTGGGGCGGGAGGGGTACGAGCAGTACTTC. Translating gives CASSLGREGYEQYF.

The CDR3 sequence: CASSLPGPSSSYEQYF. Here the CDR3 DNA reads TGTGCCAGCAGCCTACCGGGTCCTAGCAGCTCCTACGAGCAGTACTTC. The rearrangement links TRBV5-4 to TRBJ2-7, with D perhaps matching TRBD2 (5 bases). The CDR3 consists of 16 residues. The V gene's germline CDR1 is SGHNT and CDR2 YYREEE (reference sequence). The V end lost 4 bases, the J end lost 0 bases, and 17 bases lay between the germline ends.

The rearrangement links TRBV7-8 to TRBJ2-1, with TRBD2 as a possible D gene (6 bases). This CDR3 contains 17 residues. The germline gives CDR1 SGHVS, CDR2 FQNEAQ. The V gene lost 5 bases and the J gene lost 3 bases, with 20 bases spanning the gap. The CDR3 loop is CASSAAFSRRGYNEQFF. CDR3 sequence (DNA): TGTGCCAGCAGCGCAGCATTTTCGCGGCGGGGCTACAATGAGCAGTTCTTC.

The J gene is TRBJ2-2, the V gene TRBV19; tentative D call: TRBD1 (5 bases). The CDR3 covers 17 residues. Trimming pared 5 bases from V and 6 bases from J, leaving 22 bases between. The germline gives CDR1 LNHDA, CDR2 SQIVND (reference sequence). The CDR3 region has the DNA TGTGCCAGTAGTTATGAAAGGGGTCGCGAGGCCGCCGGGGAGCTGTTTTTT. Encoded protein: CASSYERGREAAGELFF.

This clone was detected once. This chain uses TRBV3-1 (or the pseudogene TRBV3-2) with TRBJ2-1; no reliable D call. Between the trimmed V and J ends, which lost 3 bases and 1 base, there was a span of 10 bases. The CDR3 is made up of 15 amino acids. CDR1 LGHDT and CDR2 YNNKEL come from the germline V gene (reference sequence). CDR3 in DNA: TGTGCCAGCAGCCAGTCAGGCTCTTCCTACAATGAGCAGTTCTTC. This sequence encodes CASSQSGSSYNEQFF.

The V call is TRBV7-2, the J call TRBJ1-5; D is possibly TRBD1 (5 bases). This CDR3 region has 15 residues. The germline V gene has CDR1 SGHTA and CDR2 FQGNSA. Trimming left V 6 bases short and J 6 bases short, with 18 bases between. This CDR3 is CASSFAGRDGQPQHF. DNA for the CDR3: TGTGCCAGCAGTTTTGCGGGGCGGGACGGTCAGCCCCAGCATTTT.

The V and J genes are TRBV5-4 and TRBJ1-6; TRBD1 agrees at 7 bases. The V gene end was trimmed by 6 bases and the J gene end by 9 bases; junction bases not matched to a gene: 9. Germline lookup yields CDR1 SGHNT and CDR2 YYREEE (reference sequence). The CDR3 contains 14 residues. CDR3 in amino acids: CASTTEGAVSPLHF. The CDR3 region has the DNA TGTGCCAGCACTACTGAGGGGGCGGTTTCACCCCTCCACTTT.

The DNA of the CDR3 is TGTGCCAGTAAGTCGGGTAGCTCCTACAATGAGCAGTTCTTC. It specifies CASKSGSSYNEQFF. The chain links TRBV19 to TRBJ2-1; D unclear. Per the germline V gene, CDR1 is LNHDA and CDR2 is SQIVND (reference sequence). This CDR3 has 14 amino acids. V lost 7 bases and J lost 0, with 10 bases in between. Full variable domain (rest looked up from reference TRBV19 and TRBJ2-1): DGGITQSPKYLFRKEGQNVTLSCEQNLNHDAMYWYRQDPGQGLRLIYYSQIVNDFQKGDIAEGYSVSREKKESFPLTVTSAQKNPTAFYLCASKSGSSYNEQFFGPGTRLTVL.

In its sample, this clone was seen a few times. The chain's CDR3 is CASTISDTQYF. CDR3 nucleotide sequence: TGTGCCAGCACTATTTCAGATACGCAGTATTTT. The chain has TRBV6-5 and TRBJ2-3; D unresolved. V dropped 7 bases and J dropped 4 bases, with 6 bases sitting between them. This CDR3 is 11 amino acids long. Germline lookup yields CDR1 MNHEY and CDR2 SVGAGI.

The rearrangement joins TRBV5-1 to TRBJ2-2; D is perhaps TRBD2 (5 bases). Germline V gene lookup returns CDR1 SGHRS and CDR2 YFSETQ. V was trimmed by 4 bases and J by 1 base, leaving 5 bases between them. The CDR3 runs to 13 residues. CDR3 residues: CASSGRNTGELFF. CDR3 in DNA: TGCGCCAGCAGCGGGAGGAACACCGGGGAGCTGTTTTTT.

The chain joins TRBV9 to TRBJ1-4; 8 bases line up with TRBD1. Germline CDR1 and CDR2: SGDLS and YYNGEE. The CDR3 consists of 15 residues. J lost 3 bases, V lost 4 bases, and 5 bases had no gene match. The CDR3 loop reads CASSIGQGSNEKLFF. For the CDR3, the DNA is TGTGCCAGCAGCATTGGACAGGGTTCTAATGAAAAACTGTTTTTT.

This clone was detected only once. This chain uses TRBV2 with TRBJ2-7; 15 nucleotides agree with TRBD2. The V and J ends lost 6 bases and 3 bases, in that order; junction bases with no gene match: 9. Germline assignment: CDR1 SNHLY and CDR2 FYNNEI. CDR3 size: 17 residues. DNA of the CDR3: TGTGCCAGCAGAGACTCCGGACTAGCGGGAGGGGTCTACGAGCAGTACTTC. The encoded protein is CASRDSGLAGGVYEQYF.

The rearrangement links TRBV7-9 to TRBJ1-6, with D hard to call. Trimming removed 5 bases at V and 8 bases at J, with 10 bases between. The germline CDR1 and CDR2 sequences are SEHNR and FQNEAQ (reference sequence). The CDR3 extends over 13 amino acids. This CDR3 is CASSGLSDSPLHF. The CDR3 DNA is TGTGCCAGCAGCGGGCTCTCGGATTCACCCCTCCACTTT. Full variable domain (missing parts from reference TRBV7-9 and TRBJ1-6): DTGVSQNPRHKITKRGQNVTFRCDPISEHNRLYWYRQTLGQGPEFLTYFQNEAQLEKSRLLSDRFSAERPKGSFSTLEIQRTEQGDSAMYLCASSGLSDSPLHFGNGTRLTVT.

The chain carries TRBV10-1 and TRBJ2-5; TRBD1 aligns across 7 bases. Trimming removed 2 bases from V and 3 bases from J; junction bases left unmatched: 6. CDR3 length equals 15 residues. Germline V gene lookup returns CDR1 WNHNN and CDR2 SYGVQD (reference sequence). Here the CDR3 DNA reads TGCGCCAGCAGTGAGCGAACTACAGGGGAAGAGACCCAGTACTTC. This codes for CASSERTTGEETQYF.

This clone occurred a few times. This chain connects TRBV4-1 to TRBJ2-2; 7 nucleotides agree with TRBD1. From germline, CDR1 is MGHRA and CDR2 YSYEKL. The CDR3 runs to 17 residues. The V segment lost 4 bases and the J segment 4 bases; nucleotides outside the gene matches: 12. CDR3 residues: CASSRSLTTGPTGELFF. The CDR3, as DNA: TGCGCCAGCAGCCGATCCCTAACGACAGGGCCCACCGGGGAGCTGTTTTTT.

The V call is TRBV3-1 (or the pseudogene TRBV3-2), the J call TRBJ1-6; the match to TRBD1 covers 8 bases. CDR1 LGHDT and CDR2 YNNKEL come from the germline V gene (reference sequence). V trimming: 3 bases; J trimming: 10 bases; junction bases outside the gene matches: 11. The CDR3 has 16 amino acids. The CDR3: CASSHHGQGGNSPLHF. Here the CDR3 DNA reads TGTGCCAGCAGCCACCACGGACAGGGCGGTAACTCACCCCTCCACTTT.